Each of the 32 T cell receptor beta chains below was sequenced from the same sample in a study of read filtering for tumor transcriptome and immune sequencing. The library was built from roughly 400 ng RNA with molecular barcoded adaptors for alpha/delta and beta/gamma chains. One entry per CDR3 protein results from TCRdb running MiXCR on the reads. Of about 38,000 distinct CDR3 sequences listed, roughly 13% were seen once; the top ten hold 25% to 35%. The sample was a population of CD138-negative cells sorted from bone marrow. The receptors were sampled from a donor aged 40 or over with multiple myeloma.

This clonotype has a count of ten or more. This chain joins TRBV29-1 and TRBJ2-5, with unresolved D. Deletions cut 5 bases from V and 0 bases from J, with 7 bases between. CDR3 length: 12 amino acids. Germline V gene sequence: CDR1 SQVTM, CDR2 ANQGSEA. The CDR3 nucleotides are TGCAGCGTTCGGGTGAACCAAGAGACCCAGTACTTC. This sequence encodes CSVRVNQETQYF. The entire variable domain, with the rest obtained from reference TRBV29-1 and TRBJ2-5, is as follows: SAVISQKPSRDICQRGTSLTIQCQVDSQVTMMFWYRQQPGQSLTLIATANQGSEATYESGFVIDKFPISRPNLTFSTLTVSNMSPEDSSIYLCSVRVNQETQYFGPGTRLLVL.

This clonotype came up many times. V gene TRBV10-3 combines with J gene TRBJ1-1; D remains ambiguous. Trimming removed 0 bases at V and 3 bases at J, with 11 bases between. Germline loops: CDR1 ENHRY, CDR2 SYGVKD. The CDR3 is made up of 15 amino acids. The CDR3 is CAISESGPPDTEAFF. Here the CDR3 DNA reads TGTGCCATCAGTGAGTCGGGCCCGCCGGACACTGAAGCTTTCTTT.

This clonotype came up many times. This rearrangement joins TRBV7-6 to TRBJ2-2; D not certain. Germline V lookup: CDR1 SGHVS, CDR2 FNYEAQ. CDR3 length: 13 residues. Trimming removed 0 bases from V and 7 bases from J, with 6 bases in between. In DNA, the CDR3 is TGTGCCAGCAGCTTAGCTTCCGACGGGGAGCTGTTTTTT. As protein: CASSLASDGELFF.

Ten or more counts support this clonotype. CDR3 nucleotides: TGCAGTGCTAGAGTGCAGGGGGAAAAACTGTTTTTT. Residues: CSARVQGEKLFF. The chain links TRBV20-1 to TRBJ1-4; a weak D match, TRBD1 (6 bases). Trimming cost V 1 base and J 8 bases, with 8 bases left between them. CDR1 is DFQATT and CDR2 is SNEGSKA in the germline V gene (reference sequence). This CDR3 contains 12 residues.

Concerning this clonotype itself: A far larger clone is a single base away, which makes a read error likely. The CDR3 nucleotides are TGTGCCAGCAGTGAAGACCCGCTAGCGGGTCCCTCCTACGTGCAGTACTTC. As protein: CASSEDPLAGPSYVQYF. The rearrangement links TRBV6-5 to TRBJ2-7, with 8 positions matching TRBD2. Germline V gene sequence: CDR1 MNHEY, CDR2 SVGAGI. This CDR3 region has 17 residues.

This clonotype is categorized as medium-sized. The CDR3 sequence is CASSGQGAYEQFF. In DNA, the CDR3 is TGTGCCAGCAGCGGTCAGGGGGCCTATGAGCAGTTCTTC. This rearrangement joins TRBV7-9 to TRBJ2-1, with 8 bases lining up with TRBD1. The CDR3 extends over 13 amino acids. V lost 5 bases to trimming and J lost 8 bases; unmatched junction nucleotides: 5. Germline CDR1 is SEHNR and CDR2 is FQNEAQ (reference sequence).

The rearrangement links TRBV7-6 to TRBJ2-5; 9 bases agree with TRBD2. The CDR3 totals 16 residues. J lost 1 base, V lost 5 bases, and 8 bases had no gene match. Per germline, CDR1 SGHVS and CDR2 FNYEAQ. CDR3 sequence (DNA): TGTGCCAGCAGCAGAGATGCGGGAGGGGCCCAAGAGACCCAGTACTTC. This translates into CASSRDAGGAQETQYF.

This clonotype came up many times. CDR3 DNA sequence: TGCAGTGCTAGGGGACTAGCGGGTTTCGCGAACACCGGGGAGCTGTTTTTT. Translated, it gives CSARGLAGFANTGELFF. V usage is TRBV20-1 and J usage is TRBJ2-2, with 12 bases aligning to TRBD2. Germline-derived CDR1 and CDR2 are DFQATT and SNEGSKA (reference sequence). The CDR3 contains 17 residues. V lost 3 bases to trimming and J lost 0 bases; unmatched junction nucleotides: 5.

This clonotype was seen at least ten times. This chain uses TRBV24-1 with TRBJ2-2; D remains ambiguous. V lost 0 bases and J 6 bases, leaving 4 bases between the germline ends. CDR1 is KGHDR, CDR2 SFDVKD, per germline. This CDR3 has 13 amino acids. For the CDR3, the DNA is TGTGCCACCAGTGATTTGTGGGCCGGGGAGCTGTTTTTT. Residues: CATSDLWAGELFF.

This clonotype has a count of ten or more. The CDR3: CGGGELFF. The CDR3 bases are TGTGGCGGCGGGGAGCTGTTTTTT. The chain combines TRBV6-5 with TRBJ2-2; D remains ambiguous. CDR3 length: 8 amino acids. CDR1 MNHEY and CDR2 SVGAGI come from the germline V gene.

This clonotype was seen ten or more times. V gene TRBV20-1 combines with J gene TRBJ2-1; TRBD1 might be the D (6 bases). Trimming left V 5 bases short and J 3 bases short, with 14 bases between. Germline V lookup: CDR1 DFQATT, CDR2 SNEGSKA (reference sequence). The CDR3 spans 14 residues. CDR3 nucleotide sequence: TGCAGTGCTTCCTTATCGGGACACTACAATGAGCAGTTCTTC. Amino acids: CSASLSGHYNEQFF.

This clonotype was observed at least ten times. This chain connects TRBV7-2 to TRBJ2-6; 8 bases agree with TRBD2. The CDR3 is 18 amino acids. Germline V CDR1 and CDR2: SGHTA, FQGNSA. V shed 2 bases, J shed 0 bases, and the junction held 6 bases outside the gene matches. CDR3 DNA: TGTGCCAGCAGCTTAAACCAGCGGGGGTACTCTGGGGCCAACGTCCTGACTTTC. As protein: CASSLNQRGYSGANVLTF.

This clonotype turned up a few times. Since no conserved phenylalanine or tryptophan closes the CDR3, a read error is the likely cause. The limits of the CDR3 on the DNA are not certain, so only TCRdb's listed CDR3 is given. This sequence joins TRBV2 and TRBJ1-2. Germline assignment: CDR1 SNHLY and CDR2 FYNNEI. With termini counted, the CDR3 has 12 amino acids. The CDR3 spells CAISERGNGSTI.

On this clonotype itself: A read error may produce the germline difference seen at one junction end. The CDR3 sequence is CASSLAGVGEFLGNELFF. As DNA, the CDR3 is TGTGCCAGCAGCTTGGCTGGGGTGGGGGAATTCCTAGGCAATGAGCTGTTCTTC. The chain recombines TRBV7-2 with TRBJ2-1; possibly TRBD1 or TRBD2 for D (5 bases each). CDR1 is SGHTA, CDR2 FQGNSA, per germline. The CDR3 spans 18 residues.

This clonotype was counted at least ten times. The chain carries TRBV7-2 and TRBJ2-1; unclear D gene. The CDR3 is 13 amino acids. With 1 base removed from V and 10 bases from J, the gap between germline ends came to 11 bases. The germline CDR1 and CDR2 sequences are SGHTA and FQGNSA. The CDR3 DNA sequence: TGTGCCAGCAGCTTAGAGTTGGGCCGGGAGCAGTTCTTC. Translation: CASSLELGREQFF.

The chain carries TRBV12-3 or TRBV12-4 and TRBJ2-2; 8 bases agree with TRBD1. CDR3 length: 15 amino acids. The V gene end was trimmed by 6 bases and the J gene end by 10 bases; junction bases not matched to a gene: 13. The CDR3, as DNA: TGTGCCAGCAGAGGACAGGGAGTGTTGGCGACGGAGCTGTTTTTT. It is translated as CASRGQGVLATELFF.

The table lists this clonotype with a few counts. This chain links TRBV28 with TRBJ2-7; tentative D call: TRBD2 (5 bases). Germline CDR1 reads MDHEN; CDR2 reads SYDVKM. The CDR3 totals 10 residues. DNA of the CDR3: TGTGTCTCCGGGACCTACGAGCAGTACTTC. Residues: CVSGTYEQYF. Variable domain in full (rest from reference TRBV28 and TRBJ2-7): DVKVTQSSRYLVKRTGEKVFLECVQDMDHENMFWYRQDPGLGLRLIYFSYDVKMKEKGDIPEGYSVSREKKERFSLILESASTNQTSMYLCVSGTYEQYFGPGTRLTVT.

This clonotype occurred many times. The chain has TRBV6-1 and TRBJ2-7, with D hard to call. Germline V gene sequence: CDR1 MNHNS, CDR2 SASEGT. This CDR3 is built from 13 residues. Trimming cost V 0 bases and J 13 bases, with 16 bases left between them. The CDR3 loop reads CASSEANGRSQYF. The CDR3 region has the DNA TGTGCCAGCAGTGAAGCGAATGGCCGGAGCCAATACTTC.

This clonotype was counted ten times or more. The rearrangement joins TRBV28 to TRBJ2-2; D call uncertain. The V and J ends lost 10 bases and 0 bases respectively, with 9 bases between them. In germline, CDR1 is MDHEN, CDR2 SYDVKM. This CDR3 spans 13 amino acids. The CDR3 spells CATSPTNTGELFF. The CDR3 DNA follows: TGTGCCACCTCCCCTACGAACACCGGGGAGCTGTTTTTT.

In this sample, this clonotype turned up many times. The genes are TRBV5-1 and TRBJ2-3, with D possibly matching TRBD2 (6 bases). Per germline, CDR1 SGHRS and CDR2 YFSETQ. The CDR3 loop spans 16 amino acids. Between the trimmed V and J ends, which lost 5 bases and 1 base, there was a span of 17 bases. DNA for the CDR3: TGCGCCAGCAGTGGTAACCTGGGAGGAGGCACAGATACGCAGTATTTT. This encodes CASSGNLGGGTDTQYF.

As to this clonotype: This may be a read error: a much more frequent sequence differs by one nucleotide. The V call is TRBV2, the J call TRBJ1-1; 9 bases fit TRBD1. The J segment lost 4 bases and the V segment lost 4 bases, leaving 7 bases of the junction unmatched. Germline V gene sequence: CDR1 SNHLY, CDR2 FYNNEI. The CDR3 is made up of 15 amino acids. The CDR3 coding sequence is TGTGCCAGCAGTGGAGGCGTGGGACAGGGCACTGAAGCTTTCTTT. It specifies CASSGGVGQGTEAFF. Full variable domain (missing parts from reference TRBV2 and TRBJ1-1): EPEVTQTPSHQVTQMGQEVILRCVPISNHLYFYWYRQILGQKVEFLVSFYNNEISEKSEIFDDQFSVERPDGSNFTLKIRSTKLEDSAMYFCASSGGVGQGTEAFFGQGTRLTVV.

V is TRBV28 and J is TRBJ1-2; 8 bases map to TRBD1. Trimming took 2 bases from V and 6 from J; bases not matched to a gene: 8. Germline V gene lookup returns CDR1 MDHEN and CDR2 SYDVKM. The CDR3 has 15 amino acids. The CDR3 protein is CASSLLLRQGNGYTF. The CDR3 DNA is TGTGCCAGCAGTTTACTCCTCCGACAGGGGAATGGCTACACCTTC.

This clonotype was detected many times. The chain is built from TRBV12-3 or TRBV12-4 and TRBJ2-2; 8 bases fit TRBD1. Trimming removed 8 bases from V and 6 bases from J; junction bases left unmatched: 8. CDR3 size: 14 residues. CDR3 sequence (DNA): TGTGCCAGCCTTAGGCAGGGGGCATCCGGGGAGCTGTTTTTT. It translates to CASLRQGASGELFF.

Remarks on this clonotype: A much larger clone lies one base from this, so it may be a read error. CDR3 sequence reads: CASSRYLGLPQHF. The CDR3 DNA reads TGTGCCAGCAGTCGGTACTTAGGTCTGCCCCAGCATTTT. This chain joins TRBV6-5 and TRBJ1-5; no clear D. V was trimmed by 5 bases and J by 9 bases, leaving 14 bases between them. Germline V lookup: CDR1 MNHEY, CDR2 SVGAGI. This CDR3 has 13 residues.

For this clonotype: A much bigger clone sits one base away, suggesting this may be a read error. This chain joins TRBV24-1 and TRBJ2-2; possible D gene TRBD1, 6 bases. The CDR3 loop spans 15 amino acids. The ends were cut back, 6 bases at V and 1 base at J, with 11 bases in the middle. Germline V gene sequence: CDR1 KGHDR, CDR2 SFDVKD. CDR3 region: CATSTAQGNTGELFF. Here the CDR3 DNA reads TGTGCCACCAGTACGGCACAGGGGAACACCGGGGAGCTGTTTTTT.

This clonotype was seen only a few times. This sequence may be a read error, since a much larger clone differs from it by one base. The V gene is TRBV20-1, the J gene TRBJ2-2, with D unresolved. This CDR3 region has 15 residues. Germline lookup yields CDR1 DFQATT and CDR2 SNEGSKA (reference sequence). CDR3 amino acids: CGARDLRDVTGELFF. The CDR3, as DNA: TGCGGTGCTAGAGATCTTCGCGATGTCACCGGGGAGCTGTTTTTT.

This clonotype was seen more than once but under ten times. A single base separates this from a much larger clone, so it may be a read error. The chain has TRBV6-2 or TRBV6-3 and TRBJ1-1; a weak D match, TRBD1 (6 bases). Germline-derived CDR1 and CDR2 are MNHEY and SVGEGT. V gave up 7 bases and J gave up 3 bases, with 15 bases separating them. The CDR3 has 14 residues. CDR3 nucleotide sequence: TGTGCCAGCACCTCGGGGGGCCTACACACTGAAGCTTTCTTT. Translated: CASTSGGLHTEAFF.

This clonotype was seen repeatedly, ten times or more. This sequence joins TRBV20-1 and TRBJ1-5; 9 nucleotides line up with TRBD1. The CDR3 is made up of 13 amino acids. Germline V gene lookup returns CDR1 DFQATT and CDR2 SNEGSKA (reference sequence). V gave up 6 bases and J gave up 6 bases; unmatched junction bases: 6. As DNA, the CDR3 is TGCAGTGCCAGGACAGGGGTATTTCAGCCCCAGCATTTT. Protein product: CSARTGVFQPQHF.

This clonotype came up a few times. A much larger clone sits a single nucleotide away, making a read error possible. This chain uses TRBV2 with TRBJ1-1, with D possibly TRBD1 on 5 matching bases. V gave up 10 bases and J gave up 5 bases, with 14 bases separating them. The CDR3 sequence is 12 residues long. Germline CDR1 SNHLY, CDR2 FYNNEI. CDR3 region: CANSSGWTEAFF. The CDR3 DNA follows: TGTGCCAACAGCTCAGGGTGGACTGAAGCTTTCTTT.

This clonotype has ten or more counts. The chain is built from TRBV6-2 or TRBV6-3 and TRBJ2-1, with 12 bases matching TRBD2. The junction had 10 bases not matched to a gene; V was cut back by 4 bases and J by 0 bases. The CDR3 is made up of 19 amino acids. The V gene's germline CDR1 is MNHEY and CDR2 SVGEGT. The DNA of the CDR3 is TGTGCCAGCAGTTCTAGCGGGAGGGCTTTATGGAGCTCCTACAATGAGCAGTTCTTC. Translating gives CASSSSGRALWSSYNEQFF.

This clonotype has a count of ten or more. The gene calls are TRBV21-1 and TRBJ2-2. TRBV21-1 corresponds to a pseudogene. The CDR3 length is 11 residues. The CDR3, as DNA: TGTGCCAGCAGGCACACCGGGGAGCTGTTTTTT. As protein: CASRHTGELFF.

This clonotype has at least ten counts. The chain has TRBV7-3 and TRBJ2-1, with 7 bases identical to TRBD2. The germline CDR1 and CDR2 sequences are SGHTA and FQGTGA. This CDR3 has 15 residues. Trimming at V came to 1 base and at J to 1 base, leaving 1 base not matched to a gene. This chain's CDR3 is CASSLSSGSYNEQFF. The CDR3 DNA sequence: TGTGCCAGCAGCTTAAGTAGCGGGTCCTACAATGAGCAGTTCTTC. Supplemented by reference TRBV7-3 and TRBJ2-1, the full variable domain reads GAGVSQTPSNKVTEKGKYVELRCDPISGHTALYWYRQSLGQGPEFLIYFQGTGAADDSGLPNDRFFAVRPEGSVSTLKIQRTERGDSAVYLCASSLSSGSYNEQFFGPGTRLTVL.